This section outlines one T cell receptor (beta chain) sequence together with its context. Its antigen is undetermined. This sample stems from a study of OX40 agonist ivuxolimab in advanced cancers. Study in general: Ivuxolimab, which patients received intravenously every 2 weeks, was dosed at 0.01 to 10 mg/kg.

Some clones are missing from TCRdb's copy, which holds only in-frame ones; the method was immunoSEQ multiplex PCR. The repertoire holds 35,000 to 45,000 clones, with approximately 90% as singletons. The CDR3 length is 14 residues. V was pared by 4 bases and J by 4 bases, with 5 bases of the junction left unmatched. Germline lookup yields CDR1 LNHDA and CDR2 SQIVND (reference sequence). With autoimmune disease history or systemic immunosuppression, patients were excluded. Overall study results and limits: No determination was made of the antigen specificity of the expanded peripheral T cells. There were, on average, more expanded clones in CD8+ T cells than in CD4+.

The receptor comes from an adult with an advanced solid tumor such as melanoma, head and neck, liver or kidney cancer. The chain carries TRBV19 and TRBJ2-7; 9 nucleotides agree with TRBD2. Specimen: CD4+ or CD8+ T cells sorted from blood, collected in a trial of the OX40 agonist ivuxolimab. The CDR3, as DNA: TGTGCCAGTAGTAGCCTACTAGCGGGTTACGAGCAGTACTTC. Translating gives CASSSLLAGYEQYF. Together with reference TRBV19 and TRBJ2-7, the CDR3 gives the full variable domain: DGGITQSPKYLFRKEGQNVTLSCEQNLNHDAMYWYRQDPGQGLRLIYYSQIVNDFQKGDIAEGYSVSREKKESFPLTVTSAQKNPTAFYLCASSSLLAGYEQYFGPGTRLTVT.